The clone carrying this TCR beta chain was recorded a few times. The TCRbeta library incorporated unique molecular identifiers. TCRdb re-analysed the PCR reads in MiXCR, keeping a single row per CDR3 protein. The data hold around 600,000 distinct CDR3 sequences, with approximately 10% observed a single time. This entry comes from a study of T-cell reconstitution after alpha-beta-depleted transplantation in children. Germline CDR1 reads SGHTA; CDR2 reads FQGNSA. This CDR3 comprises 15 residues. V shed 1 base and J 9 bases; nucleotides not matched to a gene: 7. The receptor's source is a human donor who donated a stem cell graft to a child with acute myeloid leukemia. The J gene is TRBJ2-1, the V gene TRBV7-2, with 9 bases that match TRBD2. Sequences were derived from PBMCs from the stem cell graft donor, sampled from the stem cell graft. CDR3 sequence reads: CASSLGLADYSEQFF. CDR3 DNA: TGTGCCAGCAGCTTAGGACTAGCGGACTATTCTGAGCAGTTCTTC.